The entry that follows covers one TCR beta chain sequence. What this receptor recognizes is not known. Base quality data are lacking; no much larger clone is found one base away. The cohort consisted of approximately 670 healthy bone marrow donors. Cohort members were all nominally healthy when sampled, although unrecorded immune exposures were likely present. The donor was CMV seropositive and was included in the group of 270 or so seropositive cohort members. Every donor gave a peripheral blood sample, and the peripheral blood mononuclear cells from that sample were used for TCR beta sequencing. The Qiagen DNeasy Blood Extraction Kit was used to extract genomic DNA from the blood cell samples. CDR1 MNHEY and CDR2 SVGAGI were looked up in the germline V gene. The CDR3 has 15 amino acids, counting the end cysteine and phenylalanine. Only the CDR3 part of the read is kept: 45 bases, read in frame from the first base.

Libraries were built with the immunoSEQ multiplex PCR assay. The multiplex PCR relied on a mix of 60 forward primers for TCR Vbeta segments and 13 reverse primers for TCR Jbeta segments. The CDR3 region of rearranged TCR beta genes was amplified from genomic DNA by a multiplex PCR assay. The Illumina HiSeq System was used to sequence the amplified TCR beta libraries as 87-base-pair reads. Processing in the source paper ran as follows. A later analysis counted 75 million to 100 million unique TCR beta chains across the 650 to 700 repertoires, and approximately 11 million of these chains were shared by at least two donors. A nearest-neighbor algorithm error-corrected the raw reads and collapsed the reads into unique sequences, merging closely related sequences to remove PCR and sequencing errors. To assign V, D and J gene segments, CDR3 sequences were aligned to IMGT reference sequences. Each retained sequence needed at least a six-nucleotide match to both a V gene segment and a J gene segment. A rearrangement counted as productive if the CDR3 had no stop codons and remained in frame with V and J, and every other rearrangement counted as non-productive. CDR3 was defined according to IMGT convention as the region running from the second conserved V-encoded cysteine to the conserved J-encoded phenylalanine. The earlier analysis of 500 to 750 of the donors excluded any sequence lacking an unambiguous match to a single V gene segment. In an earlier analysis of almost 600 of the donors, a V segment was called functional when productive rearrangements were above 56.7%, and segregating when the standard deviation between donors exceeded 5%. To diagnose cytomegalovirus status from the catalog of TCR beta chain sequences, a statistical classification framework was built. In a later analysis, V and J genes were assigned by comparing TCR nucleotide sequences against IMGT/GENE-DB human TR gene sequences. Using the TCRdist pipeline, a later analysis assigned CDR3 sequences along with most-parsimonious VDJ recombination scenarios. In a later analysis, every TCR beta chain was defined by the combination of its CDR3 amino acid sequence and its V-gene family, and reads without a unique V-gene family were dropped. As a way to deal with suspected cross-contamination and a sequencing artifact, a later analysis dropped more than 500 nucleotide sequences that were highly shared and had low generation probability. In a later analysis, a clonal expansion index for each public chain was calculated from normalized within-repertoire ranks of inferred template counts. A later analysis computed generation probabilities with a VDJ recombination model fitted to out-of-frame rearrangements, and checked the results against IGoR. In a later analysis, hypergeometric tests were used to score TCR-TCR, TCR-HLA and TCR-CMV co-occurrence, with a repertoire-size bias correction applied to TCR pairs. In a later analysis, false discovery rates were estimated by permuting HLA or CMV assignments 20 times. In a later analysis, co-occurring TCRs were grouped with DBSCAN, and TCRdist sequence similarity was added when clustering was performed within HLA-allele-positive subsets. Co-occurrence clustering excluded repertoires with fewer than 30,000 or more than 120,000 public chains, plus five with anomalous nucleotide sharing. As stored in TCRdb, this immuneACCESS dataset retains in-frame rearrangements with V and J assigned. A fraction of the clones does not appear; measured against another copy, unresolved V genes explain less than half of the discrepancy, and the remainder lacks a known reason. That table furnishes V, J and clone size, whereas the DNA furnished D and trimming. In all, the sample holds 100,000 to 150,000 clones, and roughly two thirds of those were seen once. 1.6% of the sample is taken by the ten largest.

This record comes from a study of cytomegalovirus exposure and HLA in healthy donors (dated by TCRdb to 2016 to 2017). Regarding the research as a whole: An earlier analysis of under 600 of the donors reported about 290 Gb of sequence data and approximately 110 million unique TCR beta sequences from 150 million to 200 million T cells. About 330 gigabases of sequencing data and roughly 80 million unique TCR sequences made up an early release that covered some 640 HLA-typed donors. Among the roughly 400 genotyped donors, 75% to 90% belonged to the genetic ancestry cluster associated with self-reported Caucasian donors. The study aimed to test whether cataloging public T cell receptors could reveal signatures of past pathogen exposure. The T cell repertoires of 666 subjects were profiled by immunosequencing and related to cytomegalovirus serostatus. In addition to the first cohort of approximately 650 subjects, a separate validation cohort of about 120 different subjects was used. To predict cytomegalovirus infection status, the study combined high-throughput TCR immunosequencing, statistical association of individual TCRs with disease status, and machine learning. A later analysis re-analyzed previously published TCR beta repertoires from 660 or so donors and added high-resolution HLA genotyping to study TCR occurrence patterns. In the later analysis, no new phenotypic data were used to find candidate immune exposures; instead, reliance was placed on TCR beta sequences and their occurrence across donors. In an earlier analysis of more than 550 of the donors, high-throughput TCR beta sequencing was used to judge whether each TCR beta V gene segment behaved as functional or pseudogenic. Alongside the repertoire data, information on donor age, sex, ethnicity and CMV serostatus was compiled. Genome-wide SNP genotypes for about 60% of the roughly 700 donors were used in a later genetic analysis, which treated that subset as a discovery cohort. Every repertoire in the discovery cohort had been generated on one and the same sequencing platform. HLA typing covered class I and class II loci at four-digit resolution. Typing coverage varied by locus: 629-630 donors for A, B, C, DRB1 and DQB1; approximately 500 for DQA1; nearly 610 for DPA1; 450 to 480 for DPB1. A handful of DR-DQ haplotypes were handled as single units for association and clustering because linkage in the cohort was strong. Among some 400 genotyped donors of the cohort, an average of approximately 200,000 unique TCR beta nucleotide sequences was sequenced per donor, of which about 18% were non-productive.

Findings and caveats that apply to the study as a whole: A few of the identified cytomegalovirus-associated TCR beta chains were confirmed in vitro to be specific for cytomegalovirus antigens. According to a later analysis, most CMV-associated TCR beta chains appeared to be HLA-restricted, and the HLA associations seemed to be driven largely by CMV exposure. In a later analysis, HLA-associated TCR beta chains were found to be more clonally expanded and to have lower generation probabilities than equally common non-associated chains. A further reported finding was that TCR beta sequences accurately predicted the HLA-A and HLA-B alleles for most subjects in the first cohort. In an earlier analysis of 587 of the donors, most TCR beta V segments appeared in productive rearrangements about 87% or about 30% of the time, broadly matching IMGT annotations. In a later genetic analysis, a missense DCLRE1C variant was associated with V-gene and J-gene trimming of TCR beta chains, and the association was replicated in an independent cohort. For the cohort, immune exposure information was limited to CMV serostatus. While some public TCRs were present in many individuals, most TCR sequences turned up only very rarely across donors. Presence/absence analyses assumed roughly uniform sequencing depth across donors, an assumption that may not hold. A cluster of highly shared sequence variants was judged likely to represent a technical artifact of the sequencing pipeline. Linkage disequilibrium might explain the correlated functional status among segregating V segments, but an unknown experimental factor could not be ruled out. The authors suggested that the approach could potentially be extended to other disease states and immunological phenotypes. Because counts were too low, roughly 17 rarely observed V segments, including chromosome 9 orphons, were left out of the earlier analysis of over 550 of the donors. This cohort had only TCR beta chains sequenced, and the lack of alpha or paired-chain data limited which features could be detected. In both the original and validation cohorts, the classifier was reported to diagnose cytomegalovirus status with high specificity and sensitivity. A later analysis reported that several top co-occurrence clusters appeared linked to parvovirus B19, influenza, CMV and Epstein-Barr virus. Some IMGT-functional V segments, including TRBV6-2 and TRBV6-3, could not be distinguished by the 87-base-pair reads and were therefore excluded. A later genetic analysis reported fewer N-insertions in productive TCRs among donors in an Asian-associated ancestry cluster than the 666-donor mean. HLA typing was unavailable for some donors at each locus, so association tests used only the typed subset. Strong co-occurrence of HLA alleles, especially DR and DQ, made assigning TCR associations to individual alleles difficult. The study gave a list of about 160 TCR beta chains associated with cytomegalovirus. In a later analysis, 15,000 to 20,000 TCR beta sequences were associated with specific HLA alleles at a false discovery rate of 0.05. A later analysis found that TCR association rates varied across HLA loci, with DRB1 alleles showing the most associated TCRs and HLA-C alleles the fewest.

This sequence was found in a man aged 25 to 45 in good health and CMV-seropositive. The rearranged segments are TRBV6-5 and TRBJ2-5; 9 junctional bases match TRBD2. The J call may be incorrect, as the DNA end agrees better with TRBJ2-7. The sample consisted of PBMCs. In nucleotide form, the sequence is TGTGCCAGCAGTTACTCTAGCGGGAGACTTTACGAGCAGTACTTC. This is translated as CASSYSSGRLYEQYF.